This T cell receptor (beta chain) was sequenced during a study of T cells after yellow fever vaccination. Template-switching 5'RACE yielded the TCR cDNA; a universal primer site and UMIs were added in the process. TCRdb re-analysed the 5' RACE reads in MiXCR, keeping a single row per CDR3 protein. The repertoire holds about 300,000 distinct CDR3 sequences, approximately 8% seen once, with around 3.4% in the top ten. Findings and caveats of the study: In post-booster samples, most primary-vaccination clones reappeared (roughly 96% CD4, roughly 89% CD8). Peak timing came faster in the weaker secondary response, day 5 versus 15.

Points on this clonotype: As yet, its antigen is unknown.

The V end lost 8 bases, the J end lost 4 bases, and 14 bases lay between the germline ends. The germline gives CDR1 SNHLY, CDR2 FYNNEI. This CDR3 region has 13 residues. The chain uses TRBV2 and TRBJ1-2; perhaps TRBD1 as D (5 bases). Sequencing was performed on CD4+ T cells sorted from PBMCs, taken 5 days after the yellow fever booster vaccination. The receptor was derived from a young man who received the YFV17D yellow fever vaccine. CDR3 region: CASLASGGYGYTF. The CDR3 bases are TGTGCCAGCCTGGCTTCGGGGGGCTATGGCTACACCTTC.